Listed here are 5 T cell receptor beta chains from one sample, sequenced in a study of regulatory T cells in long-lasting Graves disease (dated by TCRdb to the early 2020s). Library preparation used multiplex PCR. Sequencing was performed on an Illumina HiSeq 4000. To build TCR beta libraries, CDR3 regions were amplified by Arm-PCR using iRepertoire HTBI primers. The public sequencing data were trimmed at Q25 with fastp and processed into clonotypes with MiXCR by TCRdb, which kept only in-frame beta chains. Every CDR3 protein is listed once, alongside the most common genes and DNA of its rows. This sample comprises around 510,000 distinct CDR3 sequences, less than 25% of them detected only once. The ten largest make up under 9% of the sample. The sample's time point label is to be understood as: persistent/refractory GD, antithyroid drugs over 5 years with positive TRAb. For both TCR sequencing and RNA sequencing, RNA was extracted from PBMCs in TRIzol.

Sample: peripheral blood mononuclear cells (PBMCs), taken when the disease was refractory, from a patient treated with antithyroid drugs. These receptors were collected from a female donor with Graves disease.

The chain couples TRBV29-1 to TRBJ1-1; no reliable D call. Germline-derived CDR1 and CDR2 are SQVTM and ANQGSEA. The CDR3 has 9 amino acids. The V end lost 7 bases, the J end lost 6 bases, and 6 bases lay between the germline ends. CDR3 sequence (DNA): TGCAGCGGTGGCGCTGAAGCTTTCTTT. Translation gives CSGGAEAFF.

This clonotype was seen just once. V is TRBV7-2 and J is TRBJ2-7; possibly TRBD2 for D (5 bases). Germline V gene sequence: CDR1 SGHTA, CDR2 FQGNSA. Trimming shortened V by 3 bases and J by 3 bases, and 12 bases separated the two germline ends. The CDR3 covers 14 residues. For the CDR3, the DNA is TGTGCCAGCAGCTTTGGGGAGACCATCTACGAGCAGTACTTC. It specifies CASSFGETIYEQYF.

This clonotype was seen repeatedly, ten times or more. This sequence joins TRBV12-3 or TRBV12-4 and TRBJ1-1; D is undetermined. Deletions cut 2 bases from V and 4 bases from J, with 5 bases between. This CDR3 has 12 residues. This chain's CDR3 is CASSLYPTEAFF. CDR3 coding DNA: TGTGCCAGCAGTTTATACCCCACTGAAGCTTTCTTT.

In its sample, this clonotype was seen many times. The rearrangement joins TRBV18 to TRBJ2-1; possible D gene TRBD1, 6 bases. The length of the CDR3 is 13 residues. Germline CDR1 and CDR2: KGHSH and LQKENI. V lost 5 bases, J lost 6 bases, and 11 bases lay in between. Here the CDR3 DNA reads TGTGCCAGCTCAAAGAAGGACAGCAATGAGCAGTTCTTC. Protein product: CASSKKDSNEQFF.

This rearrangement joins TRBV6-1 to TRBJ1-5; maybe TRBD1 (5 bases). Trimming removed 8 bases at V and 3 bases at J, with 26 bases between. Germline loops: CDR1 MNHNS, CDR2 SASEGT. The CDR3 extends over 18 amino acids. CDR3 loop: CASYLGTRREVDNQPQHF. As DNA, the CDR3 is TGTGCCAGCTACCTTGGGACGCGGAGGGAGGTCGACAATCAGCCCCAGCATTTT.